This passage covers 6 T cell receptor beta chains from one sample sequenced in a study of blood T cell repertoires in COVID-19. Clones were sequenced by immunoSEQ multiplex PCR, and TCRdb holds only the in-frame ones, with some missing. The repertoire consists of roughly 480,000 clones, with 75% to 90% occurring once and the leading ten covering roughly 0.84%. The sequencing input was peripheral blood. The receptors shown here come from a young man with COVID-19, enrolled during active disease.

This clone came up a few times. The chain employs TRBV2 and TRBJ2-1; 10 bases line up with TRBD2. The CDR3 spans 15 residues. Germline CDR1 and CDR2: SNHLY and FYNNEI. The J segment lost 5 bases and the V segment lost 6 bases, leaving 7 bases of the junction unmatched. The CDR3 is CASRLAGGSHNEQFF. The CDR3 DNA reads TGTGCCAGCAGATTAGCGGGAGGATCCCACAATGAGCAGTTCTTC.

A single count supports this clone. The chain carries TRBV27 and TRBJ1-1, with 8 bases matching TRBD1. This CDR3 has 15 amino acids. The germline gives CDR1 MNHEY, CDR2 SMNVEV (reference sequence). J lost 6 bases, V lost 6 bases, and 12 bases had no gene match. The CDR3, as DNA: TGTGCCAGCAGGACACAGGGGGAGGGAGTAGCTGAAGCTTTCTTT. This sequence encodes CASRTQGEGVAEAFF.

V gene TRBV5-1 combines with J gene TRBJ2-1; a weak D match, TRBD1 (5 bases). Germline CDR1 and CDR2: SGHRS and YFSETQ. V lost 5 bases and J 7 bases, leaving 13 bases between the germline ends. The CDR3 runs 13 residues. This chain's CDR3 is CASSQGAENEQFF. The CDR3 region has the DNA TGCGCCAGCAGTCAGGGTGCGGAAAATGAGCAGTTCTTC.

The CDR3 DNA reads as TGTGCCAGCAGCTTTAGCGGGGCAGGGCAAGGGCAGTTCTTC. Translation: CASSFSGAGQGQFF. The chain has TRBV5-4 and TRBJ2-1; 8 bases map to TRBD2. The CDR3 is 14 residues long. Germline V gene sequence: CDR1 SGHNT, CDR2 YYREEE (reference sequence). The V and J ends lost 2 bases and 12 bases, in that order; junction bases with no gene match: 10.

The rearrangement links TRBV9 to TRBJ2-7, with TRBD1 matching over 10 bases. Germline CDR1 SGDLS, CDR2 YYNGEE. V lost 3 bases, J lost 4 bases, and 7 bases stayed unmatched. The CDR3 runs 15 residues. This chain's CDR3 is CASSGEDRGGYEQYF. The CDR3 DNA is TGTGCCAGCAGCGGAGAGGACAGGGGGGGGTACGAGCAGTACTTC.

V usage is TRBV19 and J usage is TRBJ1-6, with D unclear. CDR3 length: 15 residues. Trimming took off 3 bases at V and 4 bases at J, with 10 bases between the two ends. The V gene's germline CDR1 is LNHDA and CDR2 SQIVND (reference sequence). CDR3 DNA: TGTGCCAGTAGTATGTCGGGGTCTTATAATTCACCCCTCCACTTT. This codes for CASSMSGSYNSPLHF.